These 5 T cell receptor beta chains originate from one sample sequenced in a study of T-cell reconstitution after alpha-beta-depleted transplantation in children. Preparation of the TCRbeta library used unique molecular identifiers. TCRdb independently ran MiXCR on the PCR reads; one entry per CDR3 protein. The data hold 350,000 to 450,000 distinct CDR3 sequences, with about 14% observed a single time. Here the sequenced sample was PBMCs, taken from the stem cell graft. These receptors were taken from a human donor who donated a stem cell graft to a child with Fanconi anemia.

The sample holds many counts of this clonotype. This chain joins TRBV5-1 and TRBJ2-3; no reliable D call. V was pared by 2 bases and J by 2 bases, with 6 bases between. The CDR3 spans 13 residues. The germline V gene encodes CDR1 SGHRS and CDR2 YFSETQ. The CDR3 sequence is CASSFLDTDTQYF. The DNA for the CDR3 is TGCGCCAGCAGCTTTCTCGACACAGATACGCAGTATTTT.

This clonotype showed up many times. V usage is TRBV12-3 or TRBV12-4 and J usage is TRBJ1-1; D is uncertain. V was cut by 4 bases and J by 0 bases, with 6 bases left in between. The CDR3 spans 13 residues. DNA of the CDR3: TGTGCCAGCAGTTCATCTTTGAACACTGAAGCTTTCTTT. Protein: CASSSSLNTEAFF.

The chain recombines TRBV27 with TRBJ1-2, with TRBD1 as a possible D gene (6 bases). CDR1 is MNHEY, CDR2 SMNVEV, per germline (reference sequence). This CDR3 spans 14 amino acids. V was trimmed by 7 bases and J by 3 bases, leaving 15 bases between them. The CDR3 sequence is CASTITPGDYGYTF. CDR3 in DNA: TGTGCCAGCACCATAACCCCAGGGGACTATGGCTACACCTTC.

The chain employs TRBV28 and TRBJ2-7; 8 bases line up with TRBD1. V shed 4 bases, J shed 1 base, and the junction held 15 bases outside the gene matches. In germline, CDR1 is MDHEN, CDR2 SYDVKM. The CDR3 length is 18 residues. The CDR3 coding sequence is TGTGCCAGCAGTTCCTCCACACTCGGGACAGGTTTTTCCTACGAGCAGTACTTC. Translated: CASSSSTLGTGFSYEQYF.

This chain uses TRBV20-1 with TRBJ1-2; D ambiguous. V lost 0 bases and J lost 8, with 19 bases in between. This CDR3 has 15 amino acids. CDR1 is DFQATT, CDR2 SNEGSKA, per germline (reference sequence). CDR3: CSARDLRTTSGGYTF. CDR3 in DNA: TGCAGTGCTAGAGACCTTCGGACCACATCGGGCGGCTACACCTTC.